Listed here are 17 T cell receptor beta chains from one sample, sequenced in a study of blood T cell repertoires in COVID-19. Method: immunoSEQ multiplex PCR; TCRdb's copy keeps in-frame clones and lacks some. The table records 400,000 to 450,000 clones, about nine tenths of them present only once. Sequencing input: peripheral blood. Every receptor here comes from a woman aged 25 to 45 with active or convalescent COVID-19.

The chain couples TRBV2 to TRBJ1-4; D not resolved. The germline CDR1 and CDR2 sequences are SNHLY and FYNNEI. The CDR3 spans 13 residues. Trimming pared 5 bases from V and 10 bases from J, leaving 14 bases between. In nucleotides, the CDR3 is TGTGCCAGCAGTAAGACGGGCGGAGGAAAACTGTTTTTT. Translating it yields CASSKTGGGKLFF.

The chain employs TRBV7-8 and TRBJ2-7; D is possibly TRBD1 (6 bases). The CDR3 is 12 residues long. CDR1 is SGHVS and CDR2 is FQNEAQ in the germline V gene. The V and J ends lost 6 bases and 5 bases respectively, with 11 bases between them. This CDR3 is CASSHQGNEQYF. The CDR3 nucleotides read TGTGCCAGCAGTCACCAGGGGAACGAGCAGTACTTC.

This clone was seen a few times. The J gene is TRBJ1-3, the V gene TRBV4-1; D unresolved. The CDR3 is 19 amino acids. V was trimmed by 0 bases and J by 0 bases, leaving 18 bases between them. Germline V CDR1 and CDR2: MGHRA, YSYEKL. The CDR3 protein is CASSQEAGSSGASGNTIYF. Here the CDR3 DNA reads TGCGCCAGCAGCCAAGAGGCAGGATCGTCCGGTGCCTCTGGAAACACCATATATTTT.

The V and J genes are TRBV25-1 and TRBJ1-2; D ambiguous. This CDR3 spans 13 amino acids. The V end was cut by 8 bases, the J end by 4 bases, with 14 bases between. The germline V gene has CDR1 MGHDK and CDR2 SYGVNS. This CDR3 is CASRPEGLYGYTF. Here the CDR3 DNA reads TGTGCCAGCCGCCCGGAGGGCCTCTATGGCTACACCTTC.

The CDR3 sequence is CSARDVGTQYF. In nucleotides, the CDR3 is TGCAGTGCTAGAGATGTCGGGACCCAGTACTTC. The chain recombines TRBV20-1 with TRBJ2-5; unclear D gene. The germline V gene has CDR1 DFQATT and CDR2 SNEGSKA (reference sequence). Trimming pared 0 bases from V and 7 bases from J, leaving 6 bases between. The CDR3 contains 11 residues.

This chain links TRBV29-1 with TRBJ2-2, with D perhaps matching TRBD1 (5 bases). Germline CDR1 SQVTM, CDR2 ANQGSEA. The CDR3 spans 17 residues. V was cut by 1 base and J by 1 base, with 16 bases left in between. The CDR3 region is CSVEGLLGDVNTGELFF. CDR3 nucleotide sequence: TGCAGCGTTGAAGGATTGTTAGGGGATGTGAACACCGGGGAGCTGTTTTTT.

The chain joins TRBV5-4 to TRBJ2-5; 8 bases are a match to TRBD2. Germline V CDR1 and CDR2: SGHNT, YYREEE (reference sequence). Trimming took 4 bases from V and 2 from J; bases not matched to a gene: 4. The CDR3 spans 14 residues. The CDR3 region is CASSRGTSQETQYF. CDR3 sequence (DNA): TGTGCCAGCAGCAGAGGGACTAGTCAAGAGACCCAGTACTTC.

This clone was recorded only once. V gene TRBV19 combines with J gene TRBJ2-7; D is unresolved. V was shortened by 3 bases and J by 7 bases, with 16 bases between the two germline ends. Germline V gives CDR1 LNHDA, CDR2 SQIVND (reference sequence). The CDR3 runs to 14 residues. Here the CDR3 DNA reads TGTGCCAGTAGTATGGTCCCGACAAACAAAGAGCAGTACTTC. Translated, it gives CASSMVPTNKEQYF.

V gene TRBV5-4 combines with J gene TRBJ2-7; 8 bases agree with TRBD1. The CDR3 runs to 15 residues. V lost 0 bases to trimming and J lost 2 bases; unmatched junction nucleotides: 4. Germline V gives CDR1 SGHNT, CDR2 YYREEE (reference sequence). The CDR3 region is CASSLGQGTTYEQYF. The CDR3 DNA is TGTGCCAGCAGCTTGGGACAGGGGACCACCTACGAGCAGTACTTC.

The chain recombines TRBV9 with TRBJ2-5; no clear D. Germline V gene sequence: CDR1 SGDLS, CDR2 YYNGEE. This CDR3 comprises 13 residues. V lost 1 base and J lost 4, with 8 bases in between. This chain's CDR3 is CASSVNYGETQYF. For the CDR3, the DNA is TGTGCCAGCAGCGTAAACTACGGAGAGACCCAGTACTTC.

CDR3 in amino acids: CASSGDSSWYTEAFF. The CDR3 nucleotides read TGTGCCAGTAGCGGGGACAGTTCCTGGTACACTGAAGCTTTCTTT. The chain uses TRBV19 and TRBJ1-1, with TRBD1 identical over 7 bases. There are 15 residues in the CDR3. The trim removed 6 bases at V and 3 bases at J, leaving 10 bases unmatched. Germline CDR1 is LNHDA and CDR2 is SQIVND (reference sequence).

This clone has only a few counts. The V and J genes are TRBV19 and TRBJ1-2, with 9 bases that match TRBD1. From germline, CDR1 is LNHDA and CDR2 SQIVND (reference sequence). The CDR3 has 15 amino acids. V was clipped by 6 bases and J by 8 bases; unmatched bases: 13. The CDR3 is CASRTIQGAPGGYTF. The CDR3, as DNA: TGTGCCAGTAGGACCATACAGGGGGCGCCGGGGGGCTACACCTTC.

This chain links TRBV27 with TRBJ2-3; 9 bases align to TRBD2. This CDR3 spans 13 amino acids. V trimming: 8 bases; J trimming: 3 bases; junction bases outside the gene matches: 3. Germline V lookup: CDR1 MNHEY, CDR2 SMNVEV (reference sequence). The CDR3 spells CASAGGQTDTQYF. CDR3 coding DNA: TGTGCCAGCGCGGGAGGGCAAACAGATACGCAGTATTTT.

This clone was found once. The chain uses TRBV7-9 and TRBJ1-3; tentative D call: TRBD1 (5 bases). Deletions cut 3 bases from V and 2 bases from J, with 11 bases between. CDR3 length: 15 residues. Germline values: CDR1 SEHNR, CDR2 FQNEAQ (reference sequence). The DNA of the CDR3 is TGTGCCAGCAGCTTGGCAGGGTTAACTGGAAACACCATATATTTT. It codes for CASSLAGLTGNTIYF.

The chain carries TRBV4-1 and TRBJ1-1, with D unresolved. Germline-derived CDR1 and CDR2 are MGHRA and YSYEKL. The CDR3 loop spans 14 amino acids. Trimming took off 0 bases at V and 3 bases at J, with 8 bases between the two ends. The DNA of the CDR3 is TGCGCCAGCAGCCAAGAGAACACCTACACTGAAGCTTTCTTT. This translates into CASSQENTYTEAFF.

V and J are TRBV6-5 and TRBJ1-5; 7 bases agree with TRBD1. The CDR3 runs 15 residues. Per germline, CDR1 MNHEY and CDR2 SVGAGI. After removal of 4 bases from V and 4 bases from J, the junction contained 7 bases not matched to a gene. The CDR3 DNA follows: TGTGCCAGCAGTTTGACAGGGAAGAGTAATCAGCCCCAGCATTTT. Its translation: CASSLTGKSNQPQHF.

This chain connects TRBV3-1 (or the pseudogene TRBV3-2) to TRBJ2-5; 11 positions match TRBD2. The CDR3 length is 15 residues. Trimming took 1 base from V and 5 from J; bases not matched to a gene: 3. Germline V gene data show CDR1 as LGHDT and CDR2 as YNNKEL (reference sequence). This CDR3 is CASSQGGLAGETQYF. CDR3 nucleotide sequence: TGTGCCAGCAGCCAAGGCGGACTAGCGGGCGAGACCCAGTACTTC.